Listed here are 25 T cell receptor beta chains from one sample, sequenced in a study of cytomegalovirus exposure and HLA in healthy donors. Primers included in the PCR were 60 Vbeta and 13 Jbeta primers. The table came from immunoSEQ multiplex PCR; TCRdb's copy has only in-frame clones and leaves some out. The sample gives approximately 30,000 clones, about two thirds of which show up once; 10% is in the top ten. Input material: PBMCs. These receptors were obtained from a man in his forties in good health and CMV-seropositive.

J is TRBJ2-7 and V is TRBV19, with 10 positions matching TRBD2. After removal of 9 bases from V and 0 bases from J, the junction contained 2 bases not matched to a gene. CDR3 length: 13 residues. Germline V lookup: CDR1 LNHDA, CDR2 SQIVND (reference sequence). The CDR3 region has the DNA TGTGCCAGCCGACTAGCGGGCTCCTACGAGCAGTACTTC. This sequence encodes CASRLAGSYEQYF.

This clone came up a few times. V is TRBV6-5 and J is TRBJ1-1; D not resolved. Trimming cost V 4 bases and J 4 bases, with 13 bases left between them. This CDR3 contains 14 residues. The V gene's germline CDR1 is MNHEY and CDR2 SVGAGI. In DNA form, the CDR3 reads TGTGCCAGCAGTTCCCCTAAAGGGAGCACTGAAGCTTTCTTT. Encoded protein: CASSSPKGSTEAFF.

The gene calls are TRBV7-2 and TRBJ2-4; D is possibly TRBD2 (6 bases). This CDR3 contains 14 residues. Germline CDR1 is SGHTA and CDR2 is FQGNSA. With 5 bases removed from V and 2 bases from J, the gap between germline ends came to 10 bases. CDR3 loop: CASSLTSSKNIQYF. In DNA form, the CDR3 reads TGTGCCAGCAGCCTCACTAGCTCCAAAAACATTCAGTACTTC.

The CDR3 loop reads CASSPFRTGIEGQYF. The CDR3 coding sequence is TGTGCCAGCAGCCCCTTCAGGACAGGGATTGAGGGCCAGTACTTC. The V and J genes are TRBV11-1 and TRBJ2-5, with TRBD1 matching 8 bases. This CDR3 comprises 15 residues. V gave up 5 bases and J gave up 10 bases; unmatched junction bases: 15. CDR1 is SGHAT and CDR2 is FQDESV in the germline V gene (reference sequence).

The rearrangement uses TRBV6-1 and TRBJ2-5; 7 bases fit TRBD2. The trim removed 1 base at V and 6 bases at J, leaving 2 bases unmatched. The CDR3 loop spans 13 amino acids. Germline assignment: CDR1 MNHNS and CDR2 SASEGT. The CDR3 loop reads CASSEGLAQTQYF. The DNA for the CDR3 is TGTGCCAGCAGTGAAGGACTAGCACAGACCCAGTACTTC.

This chain links TRBV29-1 with TRBJ2-7, with TRBD2 matching 8 bases. Germline loops: CDR1 SQVTM, CDR2 ANQGSEA. This CDR3 has 13 residues. The V segment lost 6 bases and the J segment 2 bases; nucleotides outside the gene matches: 6. CDR3 nucleotide sequence: TGCAGCGTCGTCGGCGGGGGGACCTACGAGCAGTACTTC. Its translation is CSVVGGGTYEQYF.

V is TRBV19 and J is TRBJ2-5; no clear D gene. This CDR3 is built from 13 residues. V lost 1 base to trimming and J lost 5 bases, with 8 bases between them. The V gene's germline CDR1 is LNHDA and CDR2 SQIVND (reference sequence). CDR3: CASSIGSSETQYF. CDR3 bases: TGTGCCAGTAGTATAGGCAGTAGCGAGACCCAGTACTTC.

This chain links TRBV6-1 with TRBJ2-1, with D maybe TRBD2 (6 bases). V gave up 5 bases and J gave up 7 bases, with 9 bases separating them. Germline CDR1 MNHNS, CDR2 SASEGT. The CDR3 consists of 12 residues. The CDR3 nucleotides are TGTGCCAGCAGTCTCGCGGGGAATGAGCAGTTCTTC. Encoded protein: CASSLAGNEQFF.

This clone was counted between two and nine times. This chain joins TRBV7-2 and TRBJ2-1; unclear D gene. The CDR3 sequence is 14 residues long. Germline assignment: CDR1 SGHTA and CDR2 FQGNSA. V shed 3 bases and J shed 5 bases, with 11 bases lying between them. The CDR3 DNA sequence: TGTGCCAGCAGCTTTCAAGGCCAGGACAATGAGCAGTTCTTC. This gives the protein CASSFQGQDNEQFF.

The chain couples TRBV11-1 to TRBJ1-2; 7 nucleotides line up with TRBD1. The CDR3 contains 15 residues. J lost 1 base, V lost 4 bases, and 6 bases had no gene match. Germline V gives CDR1 SGHAT, CDR2 FQDESV (reference sequence). The CDR3 spells CASSSRDRSNYGYTF. The CDR3 coding sequence is TGTGCCAGCAGCTCAAGGGACAGAAGTAACTATGGCTACACCTTC.

The gene calls are TRBV6-4 and TRBJ2-1; perhaps TRBD2 as D (6 bases). The V end lost 6 bases, the J end lost 1 base, and 10 bases lay between the germline ends. CDR3 length: 14 amino acids. Germline CDR1 is MRHNA and CDR2 is SNTAGT. The DNA of the CDR3 is TGTGCCAGCAGCCCAGGAGGGTCCTACAATGAGCAGTTCTTC. It yields the protein CASSPGGSYNEQFF.

The chain carries TRBV6-6 and TRBJ2-5; D is undetermined. Near its end, the DNA agrees better with TRBJ2-7, so the J call may be wrong. Germline assignment: CDR1 MNHNY and CDR2 SVGAGI (reference sequence). This CDR3 region has 12 residues. The DNA for the CDR3 is TGTGCCAGCAGTTACCCACTCTACGAGCAGTACTTC. This sequence encodes CASSYPLYEQYF.

This chain connects TRBV7-3 to TRBJ2-5, with TRBD2 identical over 8 bases. The CDR3 is made up of 16 amino acids. Germline assignment: CDR1 SGHTA and CDR2 FQGTGA. The trim removed 2 bases at V and 2 bases at J, leaving 7 bases unmatched. The CDR3 DNA sequence: TGTGCCAGCAGCTTAGGGCGCGGGGGGTCTCAAGAGACCCAGTACTTC. Translation: CASSLGRGGSQETQYF. Full variable domain (remainder filled in from reference TRBV7-3 and TRBJ2-5): GAGVSQTPSNKVTEKGKYVELRCDPISGHTALYWYRQSLGQGPEFLIYFQGTGAADDSGLPNDRFFAVRPEGSVSTLKIQRTERGDSAVYLCASSLGRGGSQETQYFGPGTRLLVL.

This chain uses TRBV5-1 with TRBJ2-1; no reliable D call. Looked up from germline, CDR1 is SGHRS and CDR2 is YFSETQ. Trimming removed 3 bases at V and 7 bases at J, with 8 bases between. The CDR3 extends over 12 amino acids. The CDR3: CASSYGVNEQFF. CDR3 in DNA: TGCGCCAGCAGCTACGGTGTTAATGAGCAGTTCTTC.

This clone has a handful of counts. The CDR3 region is CASSLGTAEQYF. Written as DNA, the CDR3 is TGCGCCAGCAGCCTCGGGACAGCCGAGCAGTACTTC. The chain links TRBV5-1 to TRBJ2-7; 7 nucleotides match TRBD1. V gave up 4 bases and J gave up 6 bases; unmatched junction bases: 4. The CDR3 consists of 12 residues. CDR1 and CDR2 from the germline V gene are SGHRS and YFSETQ.

The chain couples TRBV29-1 to TRBJ2-7; D ambiguous. Trimming removed 4 bases from V and 3 bases from J, with 10 bases in between. The CDR3 is 12 residues long. Germline-derived CDR1 and CDR2 are SQVTM and ANQGSEA. CDR3 nucleotides: TGCAGCGTTGGAGGTCCCCACTACGAGCAGTACTTC. It is translated as CSVGGPHYEQYF.

This clone has a handful of counts. The chain recombines TRBV19 with TRBJ2-7; weak D call: TRBD1 (6 bases). The CDR3 loop spans 16 amino acids. CDR1 LNHDA and CDR2 SQIVND come from the germline V gene (reference sequence). Trimming stripped 10 bases from V and 0 bases from J, with 22 bases between. The CDR3 coding sequence is TGTGCCACCACAGAAAGGAAGGGGGTAAGCTCCTACGAGCAGTACTTC. It yields the protein CATTERKGVSSYEQYF. Based on the CDR3 plus reference TRBV19 and TRBJ2-7, the full variable domain is DGGITQSPKYLFRKEGQNVTLSCEQNLNHDAMYWYRQDPGQGLRLIYYSQIVNDFQKGDIAEGYSVSREKKESFPLTVTSAQKNPTAFYLCATTERKGVSSYEQYFGPGTRLTVT.

The chain couples TRBV28 to TRBJ2-7; 10 nucleotides align to TRBD2. CDR3 length: 16 amino acids. Germline lookup yields CDR1 MDHEN and CDR2 SYDVKM. V shed 4 bases and J 6 bases; nucleotides not matched to a gene: 12. The CDR3, as DNA: TGTGCCAGCAGTTCGGCGGGACTAGCGTTGGCCGTCGAGCAGTACTTC. This sequence encodes CASSSAGLALAVEQYF.

Only one count was recorded for this clone. The rearrangement uses TRBV9 and TRBJ2-5; 9 bases agree with TRBD2. CDR1 SGDLS and CDR2 YYNGEE come from the germline V gene. CDR3 size: 16 residues. V dropped 4 bases and J dropped 2; count of bases not matched to a gene: 9. The CDR3 bases are TGTGCCAGCAGCAAAACTCTAGCGGGGCTACAAGAGACCCAGTACTTC. It specifies CASSKTLAGLQETQYF.

This chain joins TRBV15 and TRBJ2-3, with 12 bases aligning to TRBD2. J lost 4 bases, V lost 5 bases, and 4 bases had no gene match. This CDR3 is 15 amino acids long. Germline lookup yields CDR1 LNHNV and CDR2 YYDKDF (reference sequence). CDR3 sequence: CATSLSSGGADTQYF. DNA for the CDR3: TGTGCCACCAGCCTGTCTAGCGGGGGGGCAGATACGCAGTATTTT.

This clone has more than one count but fewer than ten. The gene calls are TRBV9 and TRBJ1-5, with D tentatively TRBD1 (5 bases). The ends were cut back, 1 base at V and 9 bases at J, with 14 bases in the middle. CDR1 is SGDLS, CDR2 YYNGEE, per germline. This CDR3 is built from 14 residues. CDR3 protein: CASSVNGGSGPQHF. The CDR3 DNA reads TGTGCCAGCAGCGTAAACGGGGGGAGCGGGCCCCAGCATTTT.

V gene TRBV6-6 combines with J gene TRBJ1-2, with 9 bases identical to TRBD1. The V gene end was trimmed by 4 bases and the J gene end by 6 bases; junction bases not matched to a gene: 9. CDR1 and CDR2 (germline): MNHNY, SVGAGI (reference sequence). The CDR3 loop spans 15 amino acids. The CDR3 DNA reads as TGTGCCAGCAGTTCCCCCGGGACAGGGCAGGATGGCTACACCTTC. It yields the protein CASSSPGTGQDGYTF.

The V gene is TRBV6-4, the J gene TRBJ2-2; 7 nucleotides line up with TRBD2. The length of the CDR3 is 14 residues. Trimming at V came to 2 bases and at J to 3 bases, leaving 0 bases not matched to a gene. Germline V gene lookup returns CDR1 MRHNA and CDR2 SNTAGT. The chain's CDR3 is CASSDGGDTGELFF. The CDR3 DNA reads TGTGCCAGCAGTGACGGGGGGGACACCGGGGAGCTGTTTTTT.

This CDR3 is CASSTSGNIYNEQFF. CDR3 nucleotides: TGTGCCAGCAGCACTAGCGGGAATATCTACAATGAGCAGTTCTTC. The chain recombines TRBV7-2 with TRBJ2-1; TRBD2 agrees at 10 bases. Per the germline V gene, CDR1 is SGHTA and CDR2 is FQGNSA. V lost 5 bases, J lost 3 bases, and 4 bases stayed unmatched. CDR3 length: 15 amino acids.

There are a few counts of this clone. This chain uses TRBV27 with TRBJ2-2, with a weak D call TRBD2 (6 bases). The CDR3 sequence is 14 residues long. V lost 6 bases and J 3 bases, leaving 11 bases between the germline ends. Germline values: CDR1 MNHEY, CDR2 SMNVEV (reference sequence). CDR3: CASSVGGDTGELFF. The CDR3 DNA sequence: TGTGCCAGCAGCGTTGGAGGGGACACCGGGGAGCTGTTTTTT.